The 24 T cell receptor beta chains reported below all come from one sample, sequenced in a study of cytomegalovirus exposure and HLA in healthy donors. The protocol was immunoSEQ multiplex PCR, while the TCRdb copy is restricted to in-frame clones and leaves out a portion. The repertoire holds tens of thousands of clones, with approximately 94% as singletons. Sequencing was done on a sample of PBMCs. Every receptor here comes from a young man in good health and CMV-seropositive.

The chain links TRBV5-1 to TRBJ2-1; TRBD2 aligns across 9 bases. The CDR3 extends over 17 amino acids. Trimming at V came to 1 base and at J to 4 bases, leaving 9 bases not matched to a gene. The germline V gene encodes CDR1 SGHRS and CDR2 YFSETQ. CDR3 region: CASSLYPETSGYNEQFF. For the CDR3, the DNA is TGCGCCAGCAGCTTGTACCCCGAGACTAGCGGTTACAATGAGCAGTTCTTC.

This chain joins TRBV30 and TRBJ1-2, with a weak D call TRBD1 (5 bases). CDR1 GTSNPN and CDR2 SVGIG come from the germline V gene (reference sequence). The CDR3 length is 14 residues. Deletions cut 0 bases from V and 3 bases from J, with 11 bases between. Here the CDR3 reads CAWSVPRVYYGYTF. CDR3 sequence (DNA): TGTGCCTGGAGTGTCCCCAGGGTGTACTATGGCTACACCTTC.

The chain carries TRBV10-3 and TRBJ1-2; possible D gene TRBD1, 6 bases. V gave up 2 bases and J gave up 6 bases, with 16 bases separating them. This CDR3 comprises 15 residues. The germline gives CDR1 ENHRY, CDR2 SYGVKD. The CDR3, as DNA: TGTGCCATCAGTGAGATGGGGGGGCGCCTGGATGGCTACACCTTC. The encoded protein is CAISEMGGRLDGYTF.

This chain uses TRBV18 with TRBJ1-1; D is uncertain. Per germline, CDR1 KGHSH and CDR2 LQKENI. The V gene lost 3 bases and the J gene lost 4 bases, with 21 bases spanning the gap. The length of the CDR3 is 17 residues. The CDR3 loop is CASSPAVIGVGSTEAFF. The CDR3 DNA reads TGTGCCAGCTCACCCGCCGTAATCGGGGTAGGGAGCACTGAAGCTTTCTTT.

The rearrangement links TRBV4-1 to TRBJ2-7; 9 bases are shared with TRBD2. J gave up 0 bases and V 3 bases, and 9 bases lay outside the gene matches. Germline-derived CDR1 and CDR2 are MGHRA and YSYEKL. This CDR3 contains 17 residues. The CDR3 DNA follows: TGCGCCAGCAGCCAGGCCGCCGGGACTAGCCGCTCCTACGAGCAGTACTTC. This codes for CASSQAAGTSRSYEQYF.

This chain uses TRBV5-1 with TRBJ2-6; D call uncertain. The CDR3 spans 15 residues. Germline V lookup: CDR1 SGHRS, CDR2 YFSETQ. With 1 base removed from V and 0 bases from J, the gap between germline ends came to 5 bases. The CDR3 bases are TGCGCCAGCAGCTTGATGAGCTCTGGGGCCAACGTCCTGACTTTC. This codes for CASSLMSSGANVLTF.

The chain combines TRBV25-1 with TRBJ1-1; 8 bases are shared with TRBD1. CDR1 MGHDK and CDR2 SYGVNS come from the germline V gene. The CDR3 is 15 amino acids. Germline trimming cut 7 bases from V and 2 bases from J; bases unmatched to any gene: 9. CDR3 in amino acids: CASNGQGLRNTEAFF. The CDR3 DNA reads TGTGCCAGCAACGGACAGGGCCTCCGTAACACTGAAGCTTTCTTT.

The gene calls are TRBV7-9 and TRBJ1-1; a possible D gene is TRBD1 (6 bases). V was shortened by 5 bases and J by 4 bases, with 14 bases between the two germline ends. CDR1 is SEHNR and CDR2 is FQNEAQ in the germline V gene (reference sequence). The CDR3 runs to 14 residues. Written as DNA, the CDR3 is TGTGCCAGCAGCCGGCCAGGGGTCGTCACTGAAGCTTTCTTT. Its protein is CASSRPGVVTEAFF.

V usage is TRBV5-1 and J usage is TRBJ1-4; no clear D. This CDR3 comprises 14 residues. Germline assignment: CDR1 SGHRS and CDR2 YFSETQ. Trimming took off 1 base at V and 1 base at J, with 5 bases between the two ends. CDR3 DNA: TGCGCCAGCAGCTTGTACGGAACTAATGAAAAACTGTTTTTT. It yields the protein CASSLYGTNEKLFF.

The chain couples TRBV4-1 to TRBJ1-2; D gene uncertain. The length of the CDR3 is 14 residues. V lost 3 bases and J lost 13, with 21 bases in between. Looked up from germline, CDR1 is MGHRA and CDR2 is YSYEKL. Written as DNA, the CDR3 is TGCGCCAGCAGCCATCGCTTATCGGACTCTTTCTCCACCTTC. Translated, it gives CASSHRLSDSFSTF.

V gene TRBV4-1 combines with J gene TRBJ1-5, with TRBD1 identical over 9 bases. Germline V gene lookup returns CDR1 MGHRA and CDR2 YSYEKL. V lost 1 base and J lost 6; bases outside the gene matches: 7. The CDR3 contains 16 residues. The CDR3 coding sequence is TGCGCCAGCAGCCAAGTGATGGGACAGGGTGGTCAGCCCCAGCATTTT. Its protein product is CASSQVMGQGGQPQHF.

CDR3 amino acids: CASSLEEGISNEQFF. CDR3 coding DNA: TGTGCCAGCAGCTTAGAGGAGGGTATCAGCAATGAGCAGTTCTTC. The rearrangement links TRBV7-2 to TRBJ2-1; D might be TRBD2 (6 bases). Germline CDR1 reads SGHTA; CDR2 reads FQGNSA. The CDR3 has 15 amino acids. Trimming removed 1 base at V and 6 bases at J, with 13 bases between. Combining the CDR3 with reference TRBV7-2 and TRBJ2-1 gives the whole variable domain GAGVSQSPSNKVTEKGKDVELRCDPISGHTALYWYRQSLGQGLEFLIYFQGNSAPDKSGLPSDRFSAERTGGSVSTLTIQRTQQEDSAVYLCASSLEEGISNEQFFGPGTRLTVL.

The table lists this clone with a few counts. The chain employs TRBV6-4 and TRBJ1-4, with D perhaps matching TRBD1 (6 bases). The CDR3 covers 15 residues. Germline V gene sequence: CDR1 MRHNA, CDR2 SNTAGT. Trimming cost V 2 bases and J 5 bases, with 12 bases left between them. The CDR3 DNA reads TGTGCCAGCAGTGACAGAGGACAGCTAAATGAAAAACTGTTTTTT. Protein: CASSDRGQLNEKLFF.

The chain recombines TRBV28 with TRBJ2-5, with D maybe TRBD2 (6 bases). Trimming left V 4 bases short and J 1 base short, with 10 bases between. The CDR3 totals 14 residues. Per the germline V gene, CDR1 is MDHEN and CDR2 is SYDVKM. The CDR3 DNA is TGTGCCAGCAGTTCCGGGACTCTCCAAGAGACCCAGTACTTC. Translation: CASSSGTLQETQYF.

The rearrangement uses TRBV7-2 and TRBJ2-5; 8 bases fit TRBD1. Germline V gene data show CDR1 as SGHTA and CDR2 as FQGNSA. CDR3 length: 15 residues. With 5 bases clipped from V and 2 bases from J, the junction kept 7 bases outside the gene matches. Written as DNA, the CDR3 is TGTGCCAGCAGCACCTGGACAGGGACACAAGAGACCCAGTACTTC. This gives the protein CASSTWTGTQETQYF.

The chain joins TRBV5-4 to TRBJ1-2; 10 positions agree with TRBD1. V lost 4 bases to trimming and J lost 6 bases; unmatched junction nucleotides: 3. The CDR3 runs to 13 residues. The germline V gene encodes CDR1 SGHNT and CDR2 YYREEE (reference sequence). The CDR3 sequence: CASSVTGGHGYTF. Written as DNA, the CDR3 is TGTGCCAGCAGCGTGACAGGGGGCCATGGCTACACCTTC.

The rearrangement links TRBV19 to TRBJ2-4; D is uncertain. V was cut by 4 bases and J by 3 bases, with 13 bases left in between. CDR3 length: 15 residues. The V gene's germline CDR1 is LNHDA and CDR2 SQIVND (reference sequence). CDR3 in amino acids: CASSSPLDFKNIQYF. CDR3 in DNA: TGTGCCAGTAGTAGTCCTCTCGACTTCAAAAACATTCAGTACTTC.

The V gene is TRBV6-1, the J gene TRBJ2-7, with D tentatively TRBD2 (5 bases). This CDR3 has 14 residues. Trimming took off 6 bases at V and 5 bases at J, with 17 bases between the two ends. Germline V lookup: CDR1 MNHNS, CDR2 SASEGT. CDR3 nucleotides: TGTGCCAGCAGGCCCGGAGGTATCATTGACGAGCAGTACTTC. As protein: CASRPGGIIDEQYF.

The chain links TRBV6-1 to TRBJ1-2; D is possibly TRBD1 (5 bases). Germline CDR1 reads MNHNS; CDR2 reads SASEGT. Trimming left V 0 bases short and J 3 bases short, with 11 bases between. CDR3 length equals 15 residues. The CDR3 DNA follows: TGTGCCAGCAGTGAAGCTAGGGGAATAGACTATGGCTACACCTTC. Amino acid sequence: CASSEARGIDYGYTF.

A remark on this clone: One end of the junction does not line up with germline, which may come from a read error. The V call is TRBV19, the J call TRBJ1-5; 8 bases agree with TRBD1. The CDR3 covers 15 residues. Looked up from germline, CDR1 is LNHDA and CDR2 is SQIVND (reference sequence). CDR3 coding DNA: TGTACCAGTAGTATAAACAGGGGGGGTAATCAGCCCCAGCATTTT. Amino acids: CTSSINRGGNQPQHF.

The chain links TRBV2 to TRBJ1-3, with 12 bases that match TRBD1. Trimming at V came to 6 bases and at J to 8 bases, leaving 23 bases not matched to a gene. Germline CDR1 SNHLY, CDR2 FYNNEI. CDR3 length: 20 amino acids. This CDR3 reads CASRRVLGLSGTGGGDTIYF. CDR3 coding DNA: TGTGCCAGCAGACGGGTCTTGGGTTTATCCGGGACAGGGGGCGGCGACACCATATATTTT.

The chain has TRBV29-1 and TRBJ2-4; D call uncertain. Per germline, CDR1 SQVTM and CDR2 ANQGSEA. The CDR3 has 12 residues. V was trimmed by 2 bases and J by 6 bases, leaving 8 bases between them. The CDR3 is CSVESSSNIQYF. CDR3 in DNA: TGCAGCGTTGAATCTAGTTCAAACATTCAGTACTTC.

This chain links TRBV27 with TRBJ2-7; a weak D match, TRBD2 (5 bases). V lost 5 bases and J 0 bases, leaving 11 bases between the germline ends. CDR3 size: 14 residues. The V gene's germline CDR1 is MNHEY and CDR2 SMNVEV (reference sequence). DNA of the CDR3: TGTGCCAGCAGTCCTGGACTTATCTCCTACGAGCAGTACTTC. This gives the protein CASSPGLISYEQYF.

This rearrangement joins TRBV30 to TRBJ2-3; D might be TRBD1 (7 bases). The CDR3 length is 14 residues. V lost 2 bases to trimming and J lost 9 bases, with 18 bases between them. Looked up from germline, CDR1 is GTSNPN and CDR2 is SVGIG (reference sequence). CDR3 loop: CAWSREGASGTQYF. The CDR3 DNA reads as TGTGCCTGGAGTCGAGAGGGGGCAAGCGGGACGCAGTATTTT.